This T cell receptor (beta chain) derives from a study of PD-L1 blockade in urothelial cancer. Study-wide background: Administration of atezolizumab to patients began in the mid-2010s, at 1,200 mg intravenously every 3 weeks. Each patient had 0 to 3 earlier chemotherapy regimens. Among blood samples, the median T cell count was some 140,000. Study-wide findings and caveats: Patients who had durable benefit saw their tumor-associated blood clones expand more at 3 weeks.

In regard to this clone: The target antigen is unknown.

Only in-frame clones appear in the TCRdb table, and some are missing; sequencing was by immunoSEQ multiplex PCR. The repertoire consists of tens of thousands of clones, with around 80% occurring once and the leading ten covering 9% to 9.5%. The CDR3 has 14 residues. Per germline, CDR1 MNHEY and CDR2 SMNVEV (reference sequence). After removal of 3 bases from V and 5 bases from J, the junction contained 6 bases not matched to a gene. The source of this sequence is an older man with urothelial cancer. This specimen was PBMCs, taken around atezolizumab (anti-PD-L1) treatment. This rearrangement joins TRBV27 to TRBJ2-7; the match to TRBD2 covers 8 bases. This CDR3 is CASSLGSGGHEQYF. In DNA form, the CDR3 reads TGTGCCAGCAGTTTGGGCAGCGGGGGCCACGAGCAGTACTTC.